This is a list of T cell receptor beta chains from one sample in a study of blood T cell repertoires in COVID-19. Assay used: immunoSEQ multiplex PCR; TCRdb lists only in-frame clones, some missing. The repertoire holds 200,000 to 250,000 clones, with 82% as singletons. Sequenced: peripheral blood. The receptors were sampled from a woman older than 75 with acute or convalescent COVID-19. CDR3s include the opening cysteine and the closing phenylalanine or tryptophan.

V: TRBV7-2; J: TRBJ1-5; CDR3: CASSFQGGNQPQHF
V: TRBV29-1; J: TRBJ1-1; CDR3: CSVVVGGSANTEAFF
V: TRBV19; J: TRBJ2-7; CDR3: CASSMGQGSSYEQYF
V: TRBV24-1; J: TRBJ1-2; CDR3: CATSNRAGGYTF
V: TRBV6-4; J: TRBJ2-1; CDR3: CASSSGTGSYNEQFF
V: TRBV7-9; J: TRBJ1-5; CDR3: CASSLGGQGGNQPQHF
V: TRBV4-1; J: TRBJ2-3; CDR3: CASSPRLASGTDTQYF
V: TRBV19; J: TRBJ1-1; CDR3: CASKQGVFFGEAFF
V: TRBV27; J: TRBJ2-7; CDR3: CASNAKPGQGALYEQYF
V: TRBV10-3; J: TRBJ2-1; CDR3: CAISDDGLAGAVISYNEQFF
V: TRBV3-1/TRBV3-2; J: TRBJ1-6; CDR3: CASSQATGVNSPLHF
V: TRBV12-3/TRBV12-4; J: TRBJ2-5; CDR3: CASSFLDRETQYF
V: TRBV6-5; J: TRBJ2-5; CDR3: CASSTRQGHRETQYF